Shown below are 8 T cell receptor beta chains from a single sample sequenced in a study of Ad26.COV2.S vaccination and SARS-CoV-2 variants. This table comes from immunoSEQ multiplex PCR, and its TCRdb copy is limited to in-frame clones, with some not included. This sample yields 350,000 to 450,000 clones, of which about 90% are seen a single time; less than 2% belongs to the top ten. The sample's treatment: some 19 received Ad26.COV2.S at low or high dose, single or two shots; five or six received placebo; per-sample allocation not given. Sampling was performed 63 days after the first vaccine or placebo injection. This specimen was peripheral blood, taken in a trial of Ad26.COV2.S vaccine versus placebo. The receptors derive from a person between 18 and 65 years old who received the Ad26.COV2.S COVID-19 vaccine or a placebo.

V and J are TRBV5-1 and TRBJ1-4, with D uncertain. CDR1 is SGHRS and CDR2 is YFSETQ in the germline V gene. Trimming pared 1 base from V and 2 bases from J, leaving 9 bases between. The CDR3 loop spans 15 amino acids. For the CDR3, the DNA is TGCGCCAGCAGCTTGCTCGGGAATACTAATGAAAAACTGTTTTTT. It encodes CASSLLGNTNEKLFF.

V is TRBV6-1 and J is TRBJ1-5, with D possibly being TRBD1 (5 bases). V was pared by 4 bases and J by 6 bases, with 19 bases between. Germline CDR1 is MNHNS and CDR2 is SASEGT. CDR3 length: 16 residues. CDR3 sequence (DNA): TGTGCCAGCAGTGCCCCACTCAGGGCGCAAGGTCAGCCCCAGCATTTT. Encoded protein: CASSAPLRAQGQPQHF.

The chain uses TRBV27 and TRBJ1-5, with D perhaps matching TRBD1 (6 bases). With 4 bases removed from V and 1 base from J, the gap between germline ends came to 8 bases. Germline CDR1 reads MNHEY; CDR2 reads SMNVEV (reference sequence). The CDR3 consists of 14 residues. The CDR3 bases are TGTGCCAGCAGTTATCAGGGGAGCAATCAGCCCCAGCATTTT. It specifies CASSYQGSNQPQHF.

This chain joins TRBV6-5 and TRBJ2-7, with D perhaps matching TRBD2 (6 bases). Trimming pared 0 bases from V and 2 bases from J, leaving 14 bases between. The CDR3 is made up of 16 amino acids. Per germline, CDR1 MNHEY and CDR2 SVGAGI. The CDR3 nucleotides are TGTGCCAGCAGTTACTCAGTGGGGAGGCCTACCTACGAGCAGTACTTC. This encodes CASSYSVGRPTYEQYF.

Worth noting for this clone: This specimen includes other DNA sequences encoding the same CDR3. The genes are TRBV4-3 and TRBJ2-3, with TRBD2 matching over 9 bases. J lost 1 base, V lost 0 bases, and 2 bases had no gene match. Germline CDR1 LGHNA, CDR2 YSLEER. The CDR3 contains 16 residues. This chain's CDR3 is CASSQELAGGTDTQYF. CDR3 bases: TGCGCCAGCAGCCAAGAACTAGCGGGTGGCACAGATACGCAGTATTTT.

The V call is TRBV29-1, the J call TRBJ2-5; D may be TRBD1 (5 bases). The germline gives CDR1 SQVTM, CDR2 ANQGSEA. The CDR3 has 13 residues. The V gene lost 1 base and the J gene lost 4 bases, with 10 bases spanning the gap. The CDR3 nucleotides are TGCAGCGTTGAAGTTGACAGTTTAGAGACCCAGTACTTC. As protein: CSVEVDSLETQYF.

The CDR3 DNA reads as TGCAGCGTTGGGAGGGCAGCCTATGGCTATGGCTACACCTTC. This translates into CSVGRAAYGYGYTF. This sequence joins TRBV29-1 and TRBJ1-2; D is uncertain. CDR3 length: 14 amino acids. Germline loops: CDR1 SQVTM, CDR2 ANQGSEA. The V end was cut by 4 bases, the J end by 4 bases, with 16 bases between.

Only a few counts were recorded for this clone. The chain recombines TRBV10-3 with TRBJ2-7, with TRBD1 matching over 8 bases. V dropped 5 bases and J dropped 3; count of bases not matched to a gene: 6. Germline V gene data show CDR1 as ENHRY and CDR2 as SYGVKD. The CDR3 length is 14 residues. The CDR3, as DNA: TGTGCCATCAGTAATACACAGGGGGGCTACGAGCAGTACTTC. Protein sequence: CAISNTQGGYEQYF.